These 19 T cell receptor delta chains were sequenced from one sample in a study of gamma-delta T cells after stem cell transplantation. TCRdb re-called the RT-PCR reads via CATT. In the table there are 500 or so delta-chain clones, about 1.5% of which are singletons. The source material was gamma-delta T cells. The receptors stem from a human donor. It is not recorded whose cells these are; they may come from a transplant donor.

As regards this clone: The TCRdb protein, from a much larger clone, departs from this DNA's translation at residue 3, likely by read error; the protein shown derives from the DNA. The V gene is TRDV2, the J gene TRDJ1, with 9 bases identical to TRDD3. CDR3 length equals 17 residues. The germline V gene encodes CDR1 GEAIGNYY and CDR2 EKD. The CDR3 coding sequence is TGTGCCCGTGACCTACTGGGGGAAAACGGGTGGACCGATAAACTCATCTTT. This sequence encodes CARDLLGENGWTDKLIF.

Within the sample, this clone is large. The chain employs TRDV1 and TRDJ1; TRDD3 matches at 8 bases. This CDR3 contains 24 residues. The germline gives CDR1 TSWWSYY, CDR2 QGS. With V trimmed by 0 bases and J by 0 bases, 27 bases remained unmatched. In nucleotides, the CDR3 is TGTGCTCTTGGGGAACTAATGGGCTCCCACACGCGATATTACTGGGGGTTCTACACCGATAAACTCATCTTT. It is translated as CALGELMGSHTRYYWGFYTDKLIF.

This clone was picked up a small number of times. For this DNA, TCRdb reports the protein of a much larger clone, which diverges at residue 10, most likely from a read error; the protein presented here is translated directly from the DNA. V and J are TRDV2 and TRDJ3; the D gene is possibly TRDD3 (6 bases). The CDR3 runs to 19 residues. With 0 bases removed from V and 0 bases from J, the gap between germline ends came to 14 bases. CDR1 and CDR2 from the germline V gene are GEAIGNYY and EKD. CDR3 sequence: CACDTGDSIPSWDTRQMFF. In DNA form, the CDR3 reads TGTGCCTGTGACACCGGGGATTCTATCCCCTCCTGGGACACCCGACAGATGTTTTTC.

This clone came up a few times. For this DNA, TCRdb reports the protein of a much larger clone, which diverges at residue 15, most likely from a read error; the protein presented here is translated directly from the DNA. The CDR3 nucleotides read TGTGCTCTTGGGGAACTCGTCCTGGGGGTCCTCCGTGGTAAATTCATCTTT. It is translated as CALGELVLGVLRGKFIF. J is TRDJ1 and V is TRDV1, with 7 bases identical to TRDD3. The CDR3 has 17 residues. Germline V CDR1 and CDR2: TSWWSYY, QGS.

Comment on this clone: A much bigger clone sits one base away, suggesting this may be a read error. The same CDR3 can be traced to other DNA sequences in this sample. This chain joins TRDV1 and TRDJ1; TRDD3 aligns across 10 bases. The germline V gene encodes CDR1 TSWWSYY and CDR2 QGS. The length of the CDR3 is 22 residues. V shed 5 bases, J shed 2 bases, and the junction held 26 bases outside the gene matches. The CDR3 nucleotides are TGTGCTCTTGGGTCGCCTAGCGGGGGATACGCAAAAGTAGTCGGGCCGACCGATAAACTCATCTTT. The encoded protein is CALGSPSGGYAKVVGPTDKLIF.

This clone has just a few counts. TCRdb assigns this DNA the protein of a much larger clone, which departs from its translation at residue 15; this likely reflects a read error, and the protein shown comes from translating the DNA. The J gene is TRDJ1, the V gene TRDV2, with 11 bases that match TRDD3. Germline V gene lookup returns CDR1 GEAIGNYY and CDR2 EKD. The CDR3 sequence is 17 residues long. The CDR3 reads CACESLGDTEDTDKPIF. For the CDR3, the DNA is TGTGCCTGCGAGTCCCTGGGGGATACCGAGGACACCGATAAACCCATCTTT.

This clone showed up just a few times. TCRdb's protein, taken from a much larger clone, differs from this DNA's translation at residue 4, likely owing to a read error; the protein displayed comes from the DNA. This sequence joins TRDV2 and TRDJ1, with TRDD3 identical over 7 bases. CDR3 length: 17 amino acids. The germline V gene encodes CDR1 GEAIGNYY and CDR2 EKD. CDR3 sequence: CACGTVAGGPYTDKLIF. As DNA, the CDR3 is TGTGCCTGTGGCACCGTGGCTGGGGGTCCCTACACCGATAAACTCATCTTT.

Concerning this clone itself: One base separates it from a far larger clone, so it is likely a read error. Other nucleotide sequences in the sample specify the same CDR3. The genes are TRDV2 and TRDJ1, with D unclear. The CDR3 has 14 amino acids. Germline lookup yields CDR1 GEAIGNYY and CDR2 EKD. CDR3 residues: CACAPPIWDDKLIF. For the CDR3, the DNA is TGTGCCTGTGCCCCGCCGATTTGGGACGATAAGCTCATCTTT.

This clone was counted between two and nine times. The protein recorded in TCRdb matches a much larger clone and deviates from this DNA's translation at residue 8, suggesting a read error; the protein here is obtained by translating the DNA. The CDR3 is CALGELVVGVLRGKLIF. DNA for the CDR3: TGTGCTCTTGGGGAACTCGTCGTGGGGGTCCTCCGTGGTAAACTCATCTTT. This chain links TRDV1 with TRDJ1; a possible D gene is TRDD3 (6 bases). This CDR3 comprises 17 residues. V shed 0 bases and J shed 7 bases, with 21 bases lying between them. Germline V lookup: CDR1 TSWWSYY, CDR2 QGS.

CDR3 sequence: CALGEVYPTRPIGRGIELDKLIF. The CDR3 DNA sequence: TGTGCTCTTGGGGAAGTCTATCCTACAAGGCCCATAGGCCGGGGGATAGAGCTCGATAAACTCATCTTT. This chain links TRDV1 with TRDJ1; 8 nucleotides line up with TRDD3. This CDR3 comprises 23 residues. V trimming: 2 bases; J trimming: 4 bases; junction bases outside the gene matches: 30. Germline V gene lookup returns CDR1 TSWWSYY and CDR2 QGS.

This clone occurred a few times. This may stem from a read error, because a much larger clone lies one nucleotide away. This rearrangement joins TRDV1 to TRDJ2; 10 bases line up with TRDD3. This CDR3 comprises 23 residues. After removal of 5 bases from V and 3 bases from J, the junction contained 27 bases not matched to a gene. Germline V gives CDR1 TSWWSYY, CDR2 QGS. Here the CDR3 DNA reads TGTGCTCTTGGGACTCTATGGAAAATCTCTCGGTACTGGGGGATTAGCCTGACAGCACAACTCTTCTTT. It yields the protein CALGTLWKISRYWGISLTAQLFF.

This clone appeared a few times. A far larger clone is only one base removed, so a read error is likely. The chain links TRDV2 to TRDJ1, with D uncertain. CDR1 is GEAIGNYY and CDR2 is EKD in the germline V gene. This CDR3 has 23 amino acids. CDR3 in DNA: TGTGCCTGTGTCACCGTTCAACAGGCCCGTACTGTTGGACGTGATCAAAACACCGATAAACTCATCTTT. Amino acid sequence: CACVTVQQARTVGRDQNTDKLIF.

This clone was picked up a small number of times. A far larger clone differs by one base, so this is likely a read error. Other DNA sequences in this specimen translate into the identical CDR3. The V gene is TRDV3, the J gene TRDJ1; 13 bases fit TRDD3. The CDR3 has 15 amino acids. Germline V lookup: CDR1 TVYSNPD, CDR2 GDNSRS (reference sequence). CDR3 nucleotide sequence: TGTGCCTTGTCCGACTGGGGGATACGCGCCGATAAGCTCATCTTT. It codes for CALSDWGIRADKLIF. The full variable domain, its missing parts supplied by reference TRDV3 and TRDJ1, is CDKVTQSSPDQTVASGSEVVLLCTYDTVYSNPDLFWYRIRPDYSFQFVFYGDNSRSEGADFTQGRFSVKHILTQKAFHLVISPVRTEDSATYYCALSDWGIRADKLIFGKGTRVTVEP.

With respect to this clone: This may come from a read error, since a much larger clone is one base off. This rearrangement joins TRDV2 to TRDJ1; 8 bases fit TRDD3. CDR3 length: 19 amino acids. The V gene's germline CDR1 is GEAIGNYY and CDR2 EKD. In DNA form, the CDR3 reads TGTGCCCGTGACCCCCTGGGAATTCCCGCCTGGGGGACAACCGATAAACTCATCTTT. Its protein product is CARDPLGIPAWGTTDKLIF.

This clone has more than one count but fewer than ten. This likely stems from a read error, as it lies one base from a far larger clone. The J gene is TRDJ1, the V gene TRDV2; 8 nucleotides agree with TRDD3. The CDR3 totals 19 residues. Per the germline V gene, CDR1 is GEAIGNYY and CDR2 is EKD. The CDR3 loop reads CARDKLLGAPLPYTDKLIF. For the CDR3, the DNA is TGTGCCCGTGACAAATTACTGGGGGCTCCCCTACCGTACACCGATAAACTCATCTTT.

In regard to this clone: TCRdb's protein, taken from a much larger clone, differs from this DNA's translation at residue 7, likely owing to a read error; the protein displayed comes from the DNA. The chain links TRDV2 to TRDJ1; tentatively, D is TRDD3 (5 bases). V was cut by 3 bases and J by 2 bases, with 21 bases left in between. Germline V lookup: CDR1 GEAIGNYY, CDR2 EKD. The CDR3 extends over 17 amino acids. In DNA form, the CDR3 reads TGTGCCTGTGACCTACTGGAGGAAAACGGGTGGACCGATAAACTCATCTTT. Encoded protein: CACDLLEENGWTDKLIF.

A few counts support this clone. The translation of this DNA and the TCRdb protein of a much larger clone differ at residue 14, probably owing to a read error; the protein shown here is translated from the DNA. The rearrangement joins TRDV1 to TRDJ1; 7 nucleotides line up with TRDD3. Germline-derived CDR1 and CDR2 are TSWWSYY and QGS. The CDR3 runs 17 residues. The J segment lost 9 bases and the V segment lost 0 bases, leaving 16 bases of the junction unmatched. Written as DNA, the CDR3 is TGTGCTCTTGGGGAACTCGTCCTGGGGGTCCTCCGTGGTGAACTCATCTTT. Translating gives CALGELVLGVLRGELIF.

Note on this clone: It differs at one base from a far larger clone, so likely a read error. The same CDR3 can be traced to other DNA sequences in this sample. The chain is built from TRDV3 and TRDJ1, with TRDD2 as a possible D gene (5 bases). Germline CDR1 TVYSNPD, CDR2 GDNSRS (reference sequence). Trimming pared 3 bases from V and 3 bases from J, leaving 35 bases between. The CDR3 covers 20 residues. CDR3 protein: CAFTTPSSPTGELESDKLIF. The DNA for the CDR3 is TGTGCCTTCACCACCCCTTCTTCGCCGACGGGTGAATTAGAATCCGATAAACTCATCTTT.

Relative to its sample, this clone is large. The rearrangement links TRDV1 to TRDJ1; D may correspond to TRDD2 or TRDD3 (7 bases each). V was pared by 6 bases and J by 0 bases, with 44 bases between. In germline, CDR1 is TSWWSYY, CDR2 QGS. This CDR3 is built from 25 residues. In DNA, the CDR3 is TGTGCTCTTGGACCAATGTCCTTATTCCTACGGAGTGGGGGACCCTGGCCCGCGTACACCGATAAACTCATCTTT. Translated, it gives CALGPMSLFLRSGGPWPAYTDKLIF.